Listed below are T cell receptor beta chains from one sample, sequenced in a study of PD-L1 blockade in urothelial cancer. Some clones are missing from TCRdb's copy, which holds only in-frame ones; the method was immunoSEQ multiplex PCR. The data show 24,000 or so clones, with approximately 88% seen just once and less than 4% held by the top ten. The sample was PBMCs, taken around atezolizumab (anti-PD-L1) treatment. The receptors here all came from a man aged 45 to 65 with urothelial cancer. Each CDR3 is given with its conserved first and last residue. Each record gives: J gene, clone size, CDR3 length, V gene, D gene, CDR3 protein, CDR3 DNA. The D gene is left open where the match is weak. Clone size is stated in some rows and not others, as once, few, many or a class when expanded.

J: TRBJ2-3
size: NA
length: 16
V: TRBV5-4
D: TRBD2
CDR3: CASSPGTSVSTDTQYF
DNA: TGTGCCAGCAGCCCCGGGACTAGCGTTAGCACAGATACGCAGTATTTT

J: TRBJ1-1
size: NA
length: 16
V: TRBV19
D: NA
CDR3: CASSIAPGRKGTEAFF
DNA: TGTGCCAGTAGTATAGCGCCAGGGCGAAAGGGGACTGAAGCTTTCTTT

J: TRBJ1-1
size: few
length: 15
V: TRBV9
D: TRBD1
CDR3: CASSVVGRGQSEAFF
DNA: TGTGCCAGCAGCGTAGTTGGCAGGGGGCAATCTGAAGCTTTCTTT

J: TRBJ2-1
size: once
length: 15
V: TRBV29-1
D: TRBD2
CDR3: CSVATSDPIVNEQFF
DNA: TGCAGCGTCGCGACTAGCGACCCGATTGTGAATGAGCAGTTCTTC

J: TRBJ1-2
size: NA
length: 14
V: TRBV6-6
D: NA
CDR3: CASSYLALEAGYTF
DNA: TGTGCCAGCAGTTATCTGGCCCTTGAGGCGGGCTACACCTTC

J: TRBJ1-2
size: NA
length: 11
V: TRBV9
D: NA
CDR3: CASSVGSGLAF
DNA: TGTGCCAGCAGCGTTGGCTCAGGGTTGGCCTTC

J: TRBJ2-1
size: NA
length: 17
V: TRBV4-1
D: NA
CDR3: CASSQELGSAQSNEQFF
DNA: TGCGCCAGCAGCCAAGAACTCGGGTCAGCCCAGTCCAATGAGCAGTTCTTC

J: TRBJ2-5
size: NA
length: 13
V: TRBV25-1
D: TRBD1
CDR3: CASSRTGFETQYF
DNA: TGTGCCAGCAGTCGGACAGGGTTCGAGACCCAGTACTTC

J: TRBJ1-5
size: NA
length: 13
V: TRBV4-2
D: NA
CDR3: CASSQDTGQPQHF
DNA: TGTGCCAGCAGCCAAGATACGGGACAGCCCCAGCATTTT

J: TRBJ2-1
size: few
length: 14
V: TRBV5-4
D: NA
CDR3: CASSSLGGVNEQFF
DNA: TGTGCCAGCAGCTCCCTAGGGGGAGTAAATGAGCAGTTCTTC

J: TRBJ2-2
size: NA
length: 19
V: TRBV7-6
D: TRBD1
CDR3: CASSSRDRGGSSNTGELFF
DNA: TGTGCCAGCAGCTCAAGAGACAGGGGGGGATCTTCGAACACCGGGGAGCTGTTTTTT

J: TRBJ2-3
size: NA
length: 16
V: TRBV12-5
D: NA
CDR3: CASGRGDSGSTDTQYF
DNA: TGTGCTAGTGGCCGAGGGGACTCAGGGAGCACAGATACGCAGTATTTT

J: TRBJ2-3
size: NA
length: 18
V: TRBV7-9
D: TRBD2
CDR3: CASSFPLAGPRPTDTQYF
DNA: TGTGCCAGCAGCTTCCCCTTAGCGGGACCTCGCCCCACAGATACGCAGTATTTT

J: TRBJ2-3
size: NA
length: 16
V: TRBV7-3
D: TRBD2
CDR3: CASSLDSGGMTDTQYF
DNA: TGTGCCAGCAGCTTAGATAGCGGGGGGATGACAGATACGCAGTATTTT

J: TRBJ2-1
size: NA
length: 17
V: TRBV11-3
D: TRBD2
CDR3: CASSLELSSGGYNEQFF
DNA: TGTGCCAGCAGCTTAGAATTATCTAGCGGGGGCTACAATGAGCAGTTCTTC

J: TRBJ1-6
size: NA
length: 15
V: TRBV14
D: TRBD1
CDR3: CASSQSGTGLSPLHF
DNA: TGTGCCAGCAGCCAATCCGGGACAGGGCTGTCACCCCTCCACTTT

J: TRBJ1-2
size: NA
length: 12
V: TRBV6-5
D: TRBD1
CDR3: CASTRDRVGYTF
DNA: TGTGCCAGCACTAGAGACAGGGTTGGCTACACCTTC

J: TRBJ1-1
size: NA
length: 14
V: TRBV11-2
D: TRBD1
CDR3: CASSWRQGMTEAFF
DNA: TGTGCCAGCAGCTGGAGACAGGGAATGACTGAAGCTTTCTTT

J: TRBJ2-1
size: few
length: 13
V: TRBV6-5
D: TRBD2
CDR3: CASSYPTSGEQFF
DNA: TGTGCCAGCAGTTACCCGACTAGCGGTGAGCAGTTCTTC

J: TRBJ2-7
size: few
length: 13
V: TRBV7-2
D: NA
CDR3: CASSLLDSYEQYF
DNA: TGTGCCAGCAGCCTACTAGACTCCTACGAGCAGTACTTC

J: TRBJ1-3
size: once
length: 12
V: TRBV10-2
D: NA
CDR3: CASRAGGNTIYF
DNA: TGCGCCAGCAGGGCGGGAGGAAACACCATATATTTT

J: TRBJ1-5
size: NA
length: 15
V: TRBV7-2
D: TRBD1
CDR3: CASSSDRGESQPQHF
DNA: TGTGCCAGCAGCTCCGACAGGGGAGAGTCTCAGCCCCAGCATTTT

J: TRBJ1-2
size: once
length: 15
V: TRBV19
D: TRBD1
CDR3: CASSIQDRANYGYTF
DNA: TGTGCCAGTAGTATTCAGGACAGGGCGAACTATGGCTACACCTTC

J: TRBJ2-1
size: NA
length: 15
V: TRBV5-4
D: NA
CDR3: CASSLPRGAYNEQFF
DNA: TGTGCCAGCAGCTTGCCCAGGGGGGCCTACAATGAGCAGTTCTTC

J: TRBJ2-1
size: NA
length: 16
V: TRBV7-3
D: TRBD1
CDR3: CASSSTPGTGANEQFF
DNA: TGTGCCAGCAGCTCCACGCCCGGGACAGGGGCTAATGAGCAGTTCTTC

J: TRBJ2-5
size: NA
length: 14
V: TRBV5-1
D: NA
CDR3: CASSFRGGTETQYF
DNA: TGCGCCAGCAGCTTCCGCGGCGGAACAGAGACCCAGTACTTC

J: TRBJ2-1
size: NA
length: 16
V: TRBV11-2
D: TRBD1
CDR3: CASSRAPTGGYNEQFF
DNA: TGTGCCAGCAGCCGGGCGCCGACAGGGGGGTACAATGAGCAGTTCTTC

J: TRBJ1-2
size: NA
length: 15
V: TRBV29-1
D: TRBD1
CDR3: CSVIVQQGAGNGYTF
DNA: TGCAGCGTCATAGTTCAACAGGGGGCGGGTAATGGCTACACCTTC

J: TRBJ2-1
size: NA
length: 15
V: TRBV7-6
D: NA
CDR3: CASSYRDIPFDEQFF
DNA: TGTGCCAGCAGCTACCGGGACATACCGTTTGATGAGCAGTTCTTC

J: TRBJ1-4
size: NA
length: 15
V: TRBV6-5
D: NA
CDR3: CASRDRSATNEKLFF
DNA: TGTGCCAGCAGAGACAGGAGCGCAACTAATGAAAAACTGTTTTTT

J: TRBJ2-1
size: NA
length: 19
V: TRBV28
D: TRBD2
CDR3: CASSLPGTGTSGRANEQFF
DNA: TGTGCCAGCAGTTTACCCGGGACAGGGACTAGCGGGAGGGCCAATGAGCAGTTCTTC

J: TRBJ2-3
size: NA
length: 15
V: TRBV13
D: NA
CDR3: CASSFRVLQPDTQYF
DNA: TGTGCCAGCAGCTTCCGGGTCTTACAACCAGATACGCAGTATTTT